A single sample gave rise to the 4 T cell receptor beta chains below, sequenced in a study of blood T cell repertoires in COVID-19. Assay: immunoSEQ multiplex PCR; the TCRdb copy retains only in-frame clones and omits some. The sample shows 450,000 to 500,000 clones, roughly nine tenths of them seen only once. Sequenced sample: PBMCs or T cells enriched from blood (not recorded which). The receptors were gathered from a woman under 30 who had recovered from COVID-19.

This rearrangement joins TRBV7-9 to TRBJ2-7; perhaps TRBD1 as D (6 bases). Germline CDR1 reads SEHNR; CDR2 reads FQNEAQ (reference sequence). The CDR3 is made up of 11 amino acids. Trimming took off 6 bases at V and 7 bases at J, with 10 bases between the two ends. The CDR3 is CASRGAGEQYF. CDR3 sequence (DNA): TGTGCCAGCAGGGGGGCCGGGGAGCAGTACTTC.

This rearrangement joins TRBV29-1 to TRBJ2-6; TRBD1 matches 7 bases. The CDR3 is 17 amino acids. Germline V gene sequence: CDR1 SQVTM, CDR2 ANQGSEA. The ends lost 5 bases at V and 3 bases at J; junction bases unmatched: 13. The DNA for the CDR3 is TGCAGCGTTCATGCCGGGACAGACTATATTGGGGCCAACGTCCTGACTTTC. It specifies CSVHAGTDYIGANVLTF.

This chain joins TRBV10-3 and TRBJ2-2; D gene ambiguous. Germline V gives CDR1 ENHRY, CDR2 SYGVKD. Trimming pared 3 bases from V and 0 bases from J, leaving 5 bases between. This CDR3 spans 14 amino acids. CDR3 amino acids: CAISETANTGELFF. The CDR3 DNA sequence: TGTGCCATCAGTGAAACTGCGAACACCGGGGAGCTGTTTTTT.

This clone appeared a single time. V is TRBV2 and J is TRBJ1-5; tentative D call: TRBD1 (6 bases). Germline V gives CDR1 SNHLY, CDR2 FYNNEI. Trimming pared 6 bases from V and 5 bases from J, leaving 14 bases between. The CDR3 spans 14 residues. For the CDR3, the DNA is TGTGCCAGCAGCTACAGGGAATTGGATCAGCCCCAGCATTTT. Translating it yields CASSYRELDQPQHF.